The rows below give T cell receptor beta chains drawn from one sample of a study of T cell responses to AZD1222 COVID-19 vaccine. Produced via immunoSEQ multiplex PCR; TCRdb's table is partial and in-frame only. This sample has 65,000 to 70,000 clones, with more than 70% found just once. The material was peripheral blood, obtained on day 0 of AZD1222 vaccination. The receptor set was obtained from an adult in good health. The CDR3 runs from the conserved cysteine through the conserved F or W. A D gene is named only where the DNA matches it firmly. Expanded clones get a size class; other rows say once, few or many, or leave the size out.

D gene: TRBD2
J gene: TRBJ2-5
clone size: .
V gene: TRBV11-2
CDR3 protein: CASSAVLAGFKQETQYF
CDR3 DNA: TGTGCCAGCAGCGCCGTACTAGCGGGCTTTAAACAAGAGACCCAGTACTTC

D gene: TRBD1
J gene: TRBJ1-2
clone size: .
V gene: TRBV11-3
CDR3 protein: CASSSGQVRANYGYTF
CDR3 DNA: TGTGCCAGCAGCTCGGGACAGGTGCGAGCTAACTATGGCTACACCTTC

D gene: .
J gene: TRBJ2-1
clone size: .
V gene: TRBV4-2
CDR3 protein: CASSQGRDYNEQFF
CDR3 DNA: TGTGCCAGCAGCCAAGGCAGAGACTACAATGAGCAGTTCTTC

D gene: .
J gene: TRBJ1-2
clone size: .
V gene: TRBV19
CDR3 protein: CASSILDTRDYGYTF
CDR3 DNA: TGTGCCAGTAGTATATTGGACACCAGGGACTATGGCTACACCTTC

D gene: .
J gene: TRBJ2-3
clone size: .
V gene: TRBV5-4
CDR3 protein: CASSLELAAEDTQYF
CDR3 DNA: TGTGCCAGCAGCTTGGAGCTAGCTGCTGAAGATACGCAGTATTTT

D gene: .
J gene: TRBJ2-7
clone size: .
V gene: TRBV6-2/TRBV6-3
CDR3 protein: CASSYSGEDEQYF
CDR3 DNA: TGTGCCAGCAGTTACTCGGGTGAAGATGAGCAGTACTTC

D gene: .
J gene: TRBJ2-7
clone size: .
V gene: TRBV30
CDR3 protein: CAWSVGRGATYEQYF
CDR3 DNA: TGTGCCTGGAGTGTAGGCAGGGGCGCTACCTACGAGCAGTACTTC

D gene: TRBD2
J gene: TRBJ2-5
clone size: .
V gene: TRBV7-9
CDR3 protein: CASSMAGRGYQETQYF
CDR3 DNA: TGTGCCAGCAGCATGGCAGGGCGGGGGTACCAAGAGACCCAGTACTTC

D gene: TRBD2
J gene: TRBJ2-5
clone size: .
V gene: TRBV7-3
CDR3 protein: CASSPESGRAQETQYF
CDR3 DNA: TGTGCCAGCAGCCCTGAAAGCGGGAGGGCCCAAGAGACCCAGTACTTC

D gene: .
J gene: TRBJ2-7
clone size: .
V gene: TRBV5-1
CDR3 protein: CASSLRPLGGTSGEQYF
CDR3 DNA: TGCGCCAGCAGCCTGAGGCCCCTGGGGGGTACCTCTGGGGAGCAGTACTTC

D gene: .
J gene: TRBJ2-6
clone size: .
V gene: TRBV5-1
CDR3 protein: CASSEAQGSGANVLTF
CDR3 DNA: TGCGCCAGCAGCGAGGCGCAGGGCTCTGGGGCCAACGTCCTGACTTTC

D gene: .
J gene: TRBJ2-1
clone size: .
V gene: TRBV5-6
CDR3 protein: CASSWLTSPYNEQFF
CDR3 DNA: TGTGCCAGCAGCTGGTTGACTTCGCCCTACAATGAGCAGTTCTTC

D gene: .
J gene: TRBJ1-6
clone size: .
V gene: TRBV13
CDR3 protein: CASSLPFREGHNSPLHF
CDR3 DNA: TGTGCCAGCAGCTTACCCTTCAGGGAAGGGCATAATTCACCCCTCCACTTT

D gene: .
J gene: TRBJ2-6
clone size: .
V gene: TRBV7-3
CDR3 protein: CASSVSSGANVLTF
CDR3 DNA: TGTGCCAGCAGCGTAAGCTCTGGGGCCAACGTCCTGACTTTC

D gene: TRBD2
J gene: TRBJ2-2
clone size: .
V gene: TRBV4-1
CDR3 protein: CASSQDRGSPGELFF
CDR3 DNA: TGCGCCAGCAGCCAAGACCGCGGGAGCCCCGGGGAGCTGTTTTTT

D gene: .
J gene: TRBJ1-1
clone size: .
V gene: TRBV5-1
CDR3 protein: CASRADPGGAEAFF
CDR3 DNA: TGCGCCAGCAGAGCCGACCCCGGTGGGGCTGAAGCTTTCTTT

D gene: .
J gene: TRBJ2-7
clone size: .
V gene: TRBV4-1
CDR3 protein: CASSQGAGTYEQYF
CDR3 DNA: TGCGCCAGCAGCCAAGGGGCCGGAACCTACGAGCAGTACTTC

D gene: .
J gene: TRBJ1-2
clone size: once
V gene: TRBV6-4
CDR3 protein: CASSDSTETLSGYTF
CDR3 DNA: TGTGCCAGCAGTGACTCGACCGAGACCCTTTCCGGCTACACCTTC

D gene: .
J gene: TRBJ1-1
clone size: .
V gene: TRBV27
CDR3 protein: CASSPGPNTEAFF
CDR3 DNA: TGTGCCAGCAGTCCGGGCCCGAACACTGAAGCTTTCTTT

D gene: .
J gene: TRBJ1-5
clone size: .
V gene: TRBV4-2
CDR3 protein: CASSQNRDQPQHF
CDR3 DNA: TGTGCCAGCAGCCAAAACCGCGATCAGCCCCAGCATTTT

D gene: TRBD2
J gene: TRBJ2-3
clone size: .
V gene: TRBV9
CDR3 protein: CASSGSGRATDTQYF
CDR3 DNA: TGTGCCAGCAGCGGGAGCGGGAGGGCCACAGATACGCAGTATTTT

D gene: .
J gene: TRBJ2-5
clone size: .
V gene: TRBV5-8
CDR3 protein: CASSLFETQYF
CDR3 DNA: TGTGCCAGCAGCTTGTTTGAGACCCAGTACTTC

D gene: TRBD2
J gene: TRBJ2-2
clone size: .
V gene: TRBV6-5
CDR3 protein: CASSWTSGGNTGELFF
CDR3 DNA: TGTGCCAGCAGTTGGACTAGCGGGGGGAACACCGGGGAGCTGTTTTTT

D gene: TRBD2
J gene: TRBJ2-3
clone size: .
V gene: TRBV7-6
CDR3 protein: CASTAGTSATDTQYF
CDR3 DNA: TGTGCCAGCACCGCCGGGACTAGCGCCACAGATACGCAGTATTTT

D gene: .
J gene: TRBJ2-1
clone size: .
V gene: TRBV28
CDR3 protein: CASSFGKIEQFF
CDR3 DNA: TGTGCCAGCAGTTTCGGGAAAATTGAGCAGTTCTTC

D gene: .
J gene: TRBJ2-1
clone size: .
V gene: TRBV30
CDR3 protein: CAWSPGAGRNEQFF
CDR3 DNA: TGTGCCTGGAGTCCGGGGGCAGGGAGGAATGAGCAGTTCTTC

D gene: .
J gene: TRBJ2-7
clone size: .
V gene: TRBV2
CDR3 protein: CASSDSRAAAYEQYF
CDR3 DNA: TGTGCCAGCAGTGATTCCCGAGCGGCAGCCTACGAGCAGTACTTC